A selection of T cell receptor beta chains follows, all from one sample in a study of OX40 agonist ivuxolimab in advanced cancers. Clones were read by immunoSEQ multiplex PCR, and TCRdb kept only the in-frame ones, dropping some. This table holds roughly 64,000 clones, about 83% found once. Here the sequenced sample was CD4+ or CD8+ T cells sorted from blood, taken in a trial of the OX40 agonist ivuxolimab. These receptors were taken from an adult with an advanced solid tumor such as melanoma, head and neck, liver or kidney cancer. Both conserved end residues are part of each CDR3. Fields, in order: V gene, J gene, clone size, D gene, CDR3 DNA, CDR3 protein. The D gene is left open where the match is weak. Expanded clones get a size class; other rows say once, few or many, or leave the size out.

TRBV19,TRBJ1-4,.,.,TGTGCCAGTAGTATTCTGTGGGGGATAAATGAAAAACTGTTTTTT,CASSILWGINEKLFF
TRBV6-5,TRBJ1-5,.,.,TGTGCCAGCAGTTACTCAACAGGGAATGAGCCCCAGCATTTT,CASSYSTGNEPQHF
TRBV27,TRBJ2-7,.,TRBD1,TGTGCCAGCAGTCCACCGGACAGGGGGTTTTACGAGCAGTACTTC,CASSPPDRGFYEQYF
TRBV29-1,TRBJ1-1,.,.,TGCAGCGTTGAAAAGGGGAAGACTGAAGCTTTCTTT,CSVEKGKTEAFF
TRBV2,TRBJ2-1,.,.,TGTGCCAGCAGTCGATCCCCCGACAGTCCTGAGCAGTTCTTC,CASSRSPDSPEQFF
TRBV5-4,TRBJ2-2,.,TRBD2,TGTGCCAGCAGCCGGACTAGCGGGGGGAACACCGGGGAGCTGTTTTTT,CASSRTSGGNTGELFF
TRBV10-3,TRBJ1-6,.,.,TGTGCCATCAGTGGAGGTCTTGAGGGCTATTCACCCCTCCACTTT,CAISGGLEGYSPLHF
TRBV5-6,TRBJ2-1,.,TRBD1,TGTGCCAGCAGCCCTATTGGGGGGACAGGGACCTACAATGAGCAGTTCTTC,CASSPIGGTGTYNEQFF
TRBV30,TRBJ2-7,.,.,TGTGCCGGGGTAAGGAGGGGGCCTTACTACGAGCAGTACTTC,CAGVRRGPYYEQYF
TRBV29-1,TRBJ2-7,.,TRBD2,TGCAGCGTGACTAGCGGGGCACACGAGCAGTACTTC,CSVTSGAHEQYF
TRBV7-2,TRBJ2-5,.,TRBD2,TGTGCCAGCAGCTTCGGTAGCGGGGGCCTACAAGAGACCCAGTACTTC,CASSFGSGGLQETQYF
TRBV5-6,TRBJ2-7,.,.,TGTGCCAGCAGCTTAGACCTAAGGTCAGGTTCTTCCTACGAGCAGTACTTC,CASSLDLRSGSSYEQYF
TRBV7-9,TRBJ2-5,.,.,TGTGCCAGCAGCACCTCCGGGCAAGGAGAGCAGTACTTC,CASSTSGQGEQYF
TRBV7-9,TRBJ2-7,.,TRBD1,TGTGCCAGCAGCCAGACAGGGGACGAGCAGTACTTC,CASSQTGDEQYF
TRBV19,TRBJ2-7,.,TRBD1,TGTGCCAGTAGTGGGCAGGGGGCCGCCTACGAGCAGTACTTC,CASSGQGAAYEQYF
TRBV6-6,TRBJ2-7,.,.,TGTGCCAGCAGTTACAGGGAAGGAAAGCAGTACTTC,CASSYREGKQYF
TRBV19,TRBJ2-5,.,TRBD2,TGTGCCAGTAGTAAGGGGCTAGCGGGGGGGCAGGAGACCCAGTACTTC,CASSKGLAGGQETQYF
TRBV18,TRBJ2-7,.,TRBD2,TGTGCCAGCTCACCTCTACTTATAGCGGGGAAGAACTACGAGCAGTACTTC,CASSPLLIAGKNYEQYF
TRBV11-2,TRBJ2-3,.,.,TGTGCCAGCAGCTTGTTCCTAAGGAGCACAGATACGCAGTATTTT,CASSLFLRSTDTQYF
TRBV20-1,TRBJ1-1,.,.,TGCAGTGCTAGTATACCTGGTGAAGCTTTCTTT,CSASIPGEAFF
TRBV14,TRBJ2-7,many,TRBD1,TGTGCCAGCAGAGAAGGGGGCCACAACTCCTACGAGCAGTACTTC,CASREGGHNSYEQYF
TRBV19,TRBJ2-2,.,.,TGTGCCAGTAGTGGCCTGGGTGGGACCGGGGAGCTGTTTTTT,CASSGLGGTGELFF
TRBV9,TRBJ2-2,.,.,TGTGCCAGCAGCGTGGCTAGCGACACCGGGGAGCTGTTTTTT,CASSVASDTGELFF
TRBV9,TRBJ2-5,.,TRBD1,TGTGCCAGCAGCGCCTTACAGGGGGCTAGAGAGACCCAGTACTTC,CASSALQGARETQYF
TRBV29-1,TRBJ2-7,.,.,TGCAGCGTGGTCGTAGGGACATACCTGGGCGAGCAGTACTTC,CSVVVGTYLGEQYF
TRBV25-1,TRBJ2-1,.,.,TGTGCCAGCAGTGAAACAAGAAACTCTAATGAGCAGTTCTTC,CASSETRNSNEQFF
TRBV1,TRBJ2-1,once,.,TGCACCAGCAGCCGAGGTAGCGGGGTTCCTCGGGGTGAGCAGTTCTTC,CTSSRGSGVPRGEQFF
TRBV6-5,TRBJ2-7,.,.,TGTGCCAGCACCCCGGGTTGGGGTGGAGAATACGAGCAGTACTTC,CASTPGWGGEYEQYF
TRBV7-2,TRBJ1-6,.,.,TGTGCCAGCAGCTTGGGGAGGGTGGAGTCACCCCTCCACTTT,CASSLGRVESPLHF
TRBV19,TRBJ2-3,.,.,TGTGCCAGTAGTATAGCCACTATCGGGGGTCCCAGCACAGATACGCAGTATTTT,CASSIATIGGPSTDTQYF
TRBV4-2,TRBJ2-3,.,TRBD2,TGTGCCAGCAGCCAAGAAGCGGGGGGGCCAGATACGCAGTATTTT,CASSQEAGGPDTQYF
TRBV11-3,TRBJ2-1,.,.,TGTGCCAGCAGCCCCAGGGTGAGCTCCTACAATGAGCAGTTCTTC,CASSPRVSSYNEQFF
TRBV7-9,TRBJ1-2,.,TRBD1,TGTGCCAGCAGCCCTAAGTGGGACAGGGAAGGCTACACCTTC,CASSPKWDREGYTF
TRBV5-6,TRBJ1-2,.,.,TGTGCCAGCAGCTTGCCGGGGAGCTATGGCTACACCTTC,CASSLPGSYGYTF
TRBV7-2,TRBJ2-4,once,.,TGTGCCAGCAGCTTAGACAGGCTAGCCAAAAACATTCAGTACTTC,CASSLDRLAKNIQYF
TRBV7-9,TRBJ2-1,.,TRBD1,TGTGCCAGCAGCATTCCCCCGGGACAGGGTCCCGATGAGCAGTTCTTC,CASSIPPGQGPDEQFF
TRBV11-2,TRBJ1-1,.,.,TGTGCCAGCAGCTTTTGGGGCACTGAAGCTTTCTTT,CASSFWGTEAFF
TRBV6-5,TRBJ1-5,.,.,TGTGCCAGCAGTTACTCCCCGGGCCGCCAGCCCCAGCATTTT,CASSYSPGRQPQHF
TRBV5-1,TRBJ1-1,few,.,TGCGCCAGCACCTTGGGTAGAGGGACGATATTGAACACTGAAGCTTTCTTT,CASTLGRGTILNTEAFF
TRBV7-2,TRBJ2-5,.,.,TGTGCCAGCAGCCCCCAGGGGCGCCAAGAGACCCAGTACTTC,CASSPQGRQETQYF
TRBV11-3,TRBJ2-1,few,.,TGTGCCAGCAGCCCCCCGCTAGGCTCCTACAATGAGCAGTTCTTC,CASSPPLGSYNEQFF
TRBV19,TRBJ2-3,few,.,TGTGCCAGTAGTATGCCCTTCTACACAGATACGCAGTATTTT,CASSMPFYTDTQYF
TRBV21-1,TRBJ1-1,.,.,TGTGCCAGCAGCAATTCGACAGGATGGGGGAACACTGAAGCTTTCTTT,CASSNSTGWGNTEAFF
TRBV28,TRBJ1-1,.,.,TGTGCCAGCAGTTTCCCGTCTGAAGCTTTCTTT,CASSFPSEAFF
TRBV5-1,TRBJ2-5,once,.,TGCGCCAGCAGCTTGGATCAAGAGACCCAGTACTTC,CASSLDQETQYF
TRBV19,TRBJ1-1,.,.,TGTGCCAGTAGCCACCCCCGGGGTACGGACACTGAAGCTTTCTTT,CASSHPRGTDTEAFF
TRBV7-8,TRBJ1-1,.,.,TGTGCCAGCAGCTTTTCTTACACTGAAGCTTTCTTT,CASSFSYTEAFF
TRBV6-5,TRBJ1-1,.,.,TGTGCCAGCGCGTCGACAAGACACACTGAAGCTTTCTTT,CASASTRHTEAFF
TRBV5-6,TRBJ2-1,.,.,TGTGCCAGCAGCTTGGACAGGGGAGGGGGAAATGAGCAGTTCTTC,CASSLDRGGGNEQFF